What follows are 17 T cell receptor beta chains derived from one specimen sequenced in a study of blood T cell repertoires in COVID-19 (dated by TCRdb to the early 2020s). To prepare the library, the immunoSEQ multiplex PCR assay was applied. TCRdb took over this immuneACCESS table, retaining in-frame rearrangements with V and J assigned. Such tables are incomplete; in checked studies, under half of the missing clones stem from an unresolved V gene, and the remainder is unexplained. The sample includes 30,000 to 40,000 clones, with approximately 86% observed a single time. The ten largest clones add up to 5.5% of the sample. Sequenced sample: peripheral blood. The receptors here all came from a woman older than 75 with active or convalescent COVID-19.

This clone has just a few counts. The chain combines TRBV14 with TRBJ1-2; no firm D call. CDR1 is SGHDN, CDR2 FVKESK, per germline. The CDR3 totals 15 residues. Trimming cost V 0 bases and J 4 bases, with 12 bases left between them. CDR3 sequence reads: CASSQEPRVGYGYTF. The CDR3 DNA is TGTGCCAGCAGCCAAGAACCCCGGGTGGGCTATGGCTACACCTTC.

This clone was recorded only once. V and J are TRBV11-2 and TRBJ2-1; possible D gene TRBD2, 6 bases. Germline values: CDR1 SGHAT, CDR2 FQNNGV. V lost 5 bases, J lost 4 bases, and 15 bases lay in between. This CDR3 region has 15 residues. CDR3 nucleotides: TGTGCCAGCAGCCGGGCGGGCGGGGTTTACAATGAGCAGTTCTTC. Translated: CASSRAGGVYNEQFF.

The rearrangement joins TRBV27 to TRBJ1-1, with TRBD1 matching over 7 bases. Trimming cost V 7 bases and J 5 bases; bases outside gene matches: 7. Germline V gene data show CDR1 as MNHEY and CDR2 as SMNVEV (reference sequence). CDR3 length: 13 residues. The CDR3 is CASKLTGLTEAFF. CDR3 coding DNA: TGTGCCAGCAAGCTGACAGGGCTTACTGAAGCTTTCTTT.

This clone came up a few times. The genes are TRBV7-8 and TRBJ1-6, with D maybe TRBD1 (6 bases). Germline V CDR1 and CDR2: SGHVS, FQNEAQ. The CDR3 has 13 residues. V lost 4 bases, J lost 7 bases, and 8 bases lay in between. CDR3: CASSWTENSPLHF. The CDR3 DNA follows: TGTGCCAGCAGCTGGACAGAGAATTCACCCCTCCACTTT.

This clone was seen a few times. The rearrangement uses TRBV30 and TRBJ1-2; D gene unclear. CDR1 is GTSNPN, CDR2 SVGIG, per germline (reference sequence). Trimming stripped 3 bases from V and 8 bases from J, with 19 bases between. The length of the CDR3 is 14 residues. In DNA form, the CDR3 reads TGTGCCTGGAGGGCCACGGGCCGGGGAAGGGGCTACACCTTC. Its protein product is CAWRATGRGRGYTF.

This chain links TRBV7-2 with TRBJ2-3, with 7 bases that match TRBD2. J was trimmed by 4 bases and V by 1 base; bases with no gene match: 8. In germline, CDR1 is SGHTA, CDR2 FQGNSA. This CDR3 contains 16 residues. The CDR3: CASSLGGGGRPDTQYF. CDR3 DNA sequence: TGTGCCAGCAGCTTAGGAGGAGGCGGGAGACCAGATACGCAGTATTTT.

This clone came up a few times. The chain employs TRBV2 and TRBJ1-2, with D hard to call. V was trimmed by 2 bases and J by 8 bases, leaving 15 bases between them. The CDR3 contains 14 residues. CDR1 and CDR2 from the germline V gene are SNHLY and FYNNEI. CDR3 protein: CASSESRPLSGYTF. DNA for the CDR3: TGTGCCAGCAGTGAATCTCGTCCCTTGTCGGGCTACACCTTC.

The chain carries TRBV10-3 and TRBJ1-1; D not resolved. The V gene's germline CDR1 is ENHRY and CDR2 SYGVKD. The CDR3 length is 14 residues. With 4 bases removed from V and 1 base from J, the gap between germline ends came to 10 bases. The CDR3 here is CAISVGTQNTEAFF. The CDR3 region has the DNA TGTGCCATCAGTGTTGGCACCCAGAACACTGAAGCTTTCTTT.

This clone was seen a handful of times. This chain uses TRBV3-1 (or the pseudogene TRBV3-2) with TRBJ2-1, with TRBD2 identical over 11 bases. The CDR3 is made up of 16 amino acids. The junction had 12 bases not matched to a gene; V was cut back by 5 bases and J by 9 bases. In germline, CDR1 is LGHDT, CDR2 YNNKEL (reference sequence). The CDR3 here is CASSRPLAGGPGEQFF. The DNA for the CDR3 is TGTGCCAGCAGCAGACCGTTAGCGGGGGGGCCTGGTGAGCAGTTCTTC.

This chain connects TRBV29-1 to TRBJ2-3, with 11 bases lining up with TRBD2. The CDR3 covers 12 residues. V trimming: 7 bases; J trimming: 3 bases; junction bases outside the gene matches: 0. Germline V lookup: CDR1 SQVTM, CDR2 ANQGSEA. CDR3: CSGTSGTDTQYF. CDR3 sequence (DNA): TGCAGCGGGACTAGCGGGACAGATACGCAGTATTTT.

The V gene is TRBV24-1, the J gene TRBJ2-2; 11 bases line up with TRBD1. In germline, CDR1 is KGHDR, CDR2 SFDVKD. The CDR3 consists of 16 residues. Trimming removed 4 bases from V and 5 bases from J; junction bases left unmatched: 5. This chain's CDR3 is CATSDPGTGGTGELFF. DNA for the CDR3: TGTGCCACCAGTGACCCCGGGACAGGGGGTACCGGGGAGCTGTTTTTT.

V is TRBV24-1 and J is TRBJ2-5; D is possibly TRBD1 (6 bases). CDR1 and CDR2 from the germline V gene are KGHDR and SFDVKD. The CDR3 has 13 amino acids. Deletions cut 4 bases from V and 1 base from J, with 6 bases between. The CDR3 sequence is CATSEDSQETQYF. The CDR3 DNA is TGTGCCACCAGTGAGGACAGCCAAGAGACCCAGTACTTC.

The J gene is TRBJ2-1, the V gene TRBV7-2; 11 bases align to TRBD2. The CDR3 runs 15 residues. V shed 4 bases and J 8 bases; nucleotides not matched to a gene: 7. The germline V gene has CDR1 SGHTA and CDR2 FQGNSA. The CDR3 nucleotides are TGTGCCAGCAGCTCGACCGGGACTAGCGGCGATGAGCAGTTCTTC. Amino acids: CASSSTGTSGDEQFF.

This clone occurred a few times. This chain connects TRBV30 to TRBJ2-4, with D perhaps TRBD2 (6 bases). Trimming took 2 bases from V and 3 from J, leaving 8 bases between them. Germline assignment: CDR1 GTSNPN and CDR2 SVGIG (reference sequence). The CDR3 consists of 13 residues. The CDR3 bases are TGTGCCTGGAGTCGGACTAACAAAAACATTCAGTACTTC. Protein: CAWSRTNKNIQYF.

The CDR3 DNA reads TGTGCCAGCAGGCGTGGACAGGGCTACGAGCAGTACTTC. Translating gives CASRRGQGYEQYF. J is TRBJ2-7 and V is TRBV6-5; 8 bases agree with TRBD1. The CDR3 has 13 residues. V dropped 6 bases and J dropped 3; count of bases not matched to a gene: 4. CDR1 is MNHEY and CDR2 is SVGAGI in the germline V gene.

The V gene is TRBV4-2, the J gene TRBJ1-3; no definite D call. From germline, CDR1 is LGHNA and CDR2 YNFKEQ. V dropped 1 base and J dropped 1 base, with 17 bases sitting between them. The CDR3 is made up of 18 amino acids. In DNA form, the CDR3 reads TGTGCCAGCAGCCAAGCTGGCAGTAGCATCGGTTCTGGAAACACCATATATTTT. Translating gives CASSQAGSSIGSGNTIYF.

This chain links TRBV7-9 with TRBJ1-1; a weak D match, TRBD1 (5 bases). Germline CDR1 SEHNR, CDR2 FQNEAQ (reference sequence). The CDR3 has 14 amino acids. Trimming removed 3 bases at V and 5 bases at J, with 13 bases between. CDR3 nucleotide sequence: TGTGCCAGCAGCTTTATCCGCGGGGGGACTGAAGCTTTCTTT. Translated: CASSFIRGGTEAFF.